These 26 T cell receptor beta chains were all obtained from the same sample, sequenced in a study of identical twins. TCRdb ran MiXCR on the 5' RACE reads and lists one entry per CDR3 protein. The table lists 350,000 or so distinct CDR3 sequences, approximately 8.8% of them singletons. Sequenced: naive T cells sorted from blood. The source is a woman aged 45-65 years in good health.

This chain connects TRBV3-1 to TRBJ2-6; D is ambiguous. Between the trimmed V and J ends, which lost 1 base and 5 bases, there was a span of 15 bases. CDR3 length: 17 amino acids. CDR1 is LGHDT and CDR2 is YNNKEL in the germline V gene (reference sequence). The CDR3 spells CASSQASRSMRANVLTF. The CDR3 DNA reads as TGTGCCAGCAGCCAAGCCTCGCGGTCCATGAGGGCCAACGTCCTGACTTTC.

The chain joins TRBV20-1 to TRBJ1-5; tentatively, D is TRBD1 (5 bases). V lost 4 bases to trimming and J lost 0 bases, with 10 bases between them. The CDR3 is 14 residues long. Germline V gives CDR1 DFQATT, CDR2 SNEGSKA (reference sequence). The CDR3 coding sequence is TGCAGTGCTACTCGGGGGTATAGCAATCAGCCCCAGCATTTT. This gives the protein CSATRGYSNQPQHF.

This clonotype was found many times. The chain links TRBV27 to TRBJ2-3; TRBD2 matches at 10 bases. The CDR3 runs 14 residues. Germline values: CDR1 MNHEY, CDR2 SMNVEV (reference sequence). With 7 bases clipped from V and 4 bases from J, the junction kept 5 bases outside the gene matches. The CDR3: CASTSSGRPDTQYF. CDR3 nucleotides: TGTGCCAGCACATCTAGCGGGAGACCAGATACGCAGTATTTT.

This clonotype occurred many times. This sequence joins TRBV29-1 and TRBJ2-7; no clear D gene. Germline CDR1 reads SQVTM; CDR2 reads ANQGSEA. This CDR3 has 13 residues. The germline V and J ends were trimmed by 4 bases and 4 bases, with 14 bases remaining between them. CDR3 residues: CSVVSGPGYEQYF. CDR3 sequence (DNA): TGCAGCGTTGTATCCGGGCCTGGGTACGAGCAGTACTTC.

This clonotype was observed many times. The chain is built from TRBV29-1 and TRBJ1-5; the D is unclear. V was trimmed by 2 bases and J by 1 base, leaving 6 bases between them. The CDR3 length is 13 residues. Per the germline V gene, CDR1 is SQVTM and CDR2 is ANQGSEA. The CDR3 DNA sequence: TGCAGCGTTGAATGGAGGAGCAATCAGCCCCAGCATTTT. It specifies CSVEWRSNQPQHF.

There are many counts of this clonotype. The chain employs TRBV24-1 and TRBJ2-5, with 7 positions matching TRBD2. The CDR3 covers 15 residues. The V gene end was trimmed by 4 bases and the J gene end by 3 bases; junction bases not matched to a gene: 7. Germline loops: CDR1 KGHDR, CDR2 SFDVKD. CDR3 amino acids: CATSDPGTTKETQYF. CDR3 nucleotide sequence: TGTGCCACCAGTGACCCCGGGACTACCAAAGAGACCCAGTACTTC.

This clonotype was picked up a small number of times. CDR3 in amino acids: CASSIDGGTSSYEQYF. In DNA form, the CDR3 reads TGTGCCAGTAGTATAGACGGGGGGACAAGCTCCTACGAGCAGTACTTC. J is TRBJ2-7 and V is TRBV19; D perhaps matches TRBD2 (7 bases). V dropped 0 bases and J dropped 0 bases, with 12 bases sitting between them. This CDR3 region has 16 residues. Germline CDR1 and CDR2: LNHDA and SQIVND (reference sequence).

This clonotype was picked up a small number of times. The V call is TRBV6-2 or TRBV6-3, the J call TRBJ2-1, with 8 positions matching TRBD2. Germline CDR1 reads MNHEY; CDR2 reads SVGEGT. CDR3 length equals 16 residues. V lost 1 base and J lost 7; bases outside the gene matches: 9. The CDR3 is CASSYYPGLVANEQFF. The CDR3 coding sequence is TGTGCCAGCAGTTACTATCCGGGACTAGTTGCGAATGAGCAGTTCTTC.

This clonotype was counted a few times. The rearrangement uses TRBV21-1 and TRBJ2-1; the table's D call, TRBD2, was not checked against the DNA. TRBV21-1 is listed as a pseudogene. CDR3 length: 16 amino acids. The CDR3 is CASSTAGTSGYNEQFF. The CDR3 region has the DNA TGTGCCAGCAGCACTGCCGGGACTAGCGGTTACAATGAGCAGTTCTTC.

There are many counts of this clonotype. The chain combines TRBV14 with TRBJ2-1; D possibly matches TRBD1 or TRBD2 (5 bases each). CDR1 is SGHDN, CDR2 FVKESK, per germline. There are 16 residues in the CDR3. V was trimmed by 2 bases and J by 4 bases, leaving 15 bases between them. The CDR3 here is CASSQSTGRSYNEQFF. The CDR3 DNA reads as TGTGCCAGCAGCCAATCGACGGGACGGAGTTACAATGAGCAGTTCTTC.

V usage is TRBV6-6 and J usage is TRBJ2-3; no firm D call. CDR1 is MNHNY and CDR2 is SVGAGI in the germline V gene (reference sequence). V gave up 7 bases and J gave up 2 bases, with 10 bases separating them. There are 13 residues in the CDR3. The chain's CDR3 is CASKTLLTDTQYF. CDR3 nucleotide sequence: TGTGCCAGCAAAACGTTACTCACAGATACGCAGTATTTT.

This clonotype has only a few counts. The rearrangement uses TRBV11-2 and TRBJ2-2; D may be TRBD2 (7 bases). The CDR3 has 17 residues. V lost 6 bases to trimming and J lost 1 base, with 18 bases between them. Germline loops: CDR1 SGHAT, CDR2 FQNNGV. CDR3 protein: CASRFRGASVNTGELFF. Here the CDR3 DNA reads TGTGCCAGCAGGTTCCGGGGGGCTAGCGTGAACACCGGGGAGCTGTTTTTT.

In this sample, this clonotype turned up a few times. The V gene is TRBV7-9, the J gene TRBJ2-2, with 9 nucleotides matching TRBD2. This CDR3 has 16 amino acids. V lost 5 bases to trimming and J lost 4 bases; unmatched junction nucleotides: 8. Germline loops: CDR1 SEHNR, CDR2 FQNEAQ (reference sequence). The CDR3 sequence: CASSQGLARGTGELFF. CDR3 nucleotides: TGTGCCAGCAGCCAGGGACTAGCCCGGGGCACCGGGGAGCTGTTTTTT.

The chain links TRBV6-1 to TRBJ2-7; D call uncertain. This CDR3 has 10 amino acids. Trimming removed 5 bases from V and 4 bases from J, with 3 bases in between. Germline V gene lookup returns CDR1 MNHNS and CDR2 SASEGT. The CDR3 DNA is TGTGCCAGCAGTCAGTACGAGCAGTACTTC. As protein: CASSQYEQYF.

In its sample, this clonotype was seen many times. CDR3 in amino acids: CASLKGGEQYV. Here the CDR3 DNA reads TGTGCCAGCTTGAAGGGCGGGGAGCAGTACGTC. This chain links TRBV27 with TRBJ2-7; TRBD2 might be the D (5 bases). Trimming pared 8 bases from V and 7 bases from J, leaving 12 bases between. There are 11 residues in the CDR3. Germline values: CDR1 MNHEY, CDR2 SMNVEV (reference sequence).

As regards this clonotype: Likely a read error: the CDR3 ends without its conserved phenylalanine or tryptophan. The rearrangement uses TRBV12-3 or TRBV12-4 and TRBJ1-1; a possible D gene is TRBD1 (5 bases). CDR3 length: 12 residues. Trimming took 5 bases from V and 3 from J, leaving 7 bases between them. The CDR3 bases are TGTGCCAGCAGTATACAGGACACTGAAGCTTTCTCT. This encodes CASSIQDTEAFS.

Only a few counts were recorded for this clonotype. The gene calls are TRBV5-5 and TRBJ2-3, with D maybe TRBD2 (6 bases). The CDR3 is 14 residues long. V shed 4 bases and J shed 2 bases, with 11 bases lying between them. Germline values: CDR1 SGHKS, CDR2 YYEKEE (reference sequence). CDR3 sequence (DNA): TGTGCCAGCAGCCCCTCGGGGGTCACAGATACGCAGTATTTT. This codes for CASSPSGVTDTQYF.

This clonotype was found a few times. V is TRBV4-2 and J is TRBJ2-1; 10 bases agree with TRBD2. The CDR3 has 17 amino acids. V trimming: 4 bases; J trimming: 5 bases; junction bases outside the gene matches: 11. Germline V lookup: CDR1 LGHNA, CDR2 YNFKEQ. The CDR3 DNA sequence: TGTGCCAGCAGCCCTAGCCAAGCGGGAGGGCCTCACAATGAGCAGTTCTTC. Its protein product is CASSPSQAGGPHNEQFF.

The CDR3 here is CASSAVGVGSETQYF. In DNA, the CDR3 is TGTGCCAGCAGCGCGGTGGGAGTGGGGTCGGAGACCCAGTACTTC. This chain uses TRBV9 with TRBJ2-5; a possible D gene is TRBD2 (5 bases). The CDR3 has 15 residues. The germline V gene has CDR1 SGDLS and CDR2 YYNGEE. Trimming pared 3 bases from V and 5 bases from J, leaving 17 bases between.

In this sample, this clonotype turned up many times. V usage is TRBV4-1 and J usage is TRBJ1-1; 8 positions match TRBD1. Losses at the gene ends were 3 bases for V and 5 bases for J; bases not matched to a gene: 8. Germline V gives CDR1 MGHRA, CDR2 YSYEKL. This CDR3 is built from 15 residues. The CDR3, as DNA: TGCGCCAGCAGCCAGGCCGACAGGGGCGGTACTGAAGCTTTCTTT. Encoded protein: CASSQADRGGTEAFF.

The rearrangement links TRBV7-6 to TRBJ1-6; 7 positions agree with TRBD1. Germline loops: CDR1 SGHVS, CDR2 FNYEAQ. The CDR3 consists of 16 residues. Trimming at V came to 5 bases and at J to 4 bases, leaving 8 bases not matched to a gene. This CDR3 is CASSQTWDSYNSPLHF. Written as DNA, the CDR3 is TGTGCCAGCAGCCAGACCTGGGACAGTTATAATTCACCCCTCCACTTT.

In this sample, this clonotype turned up many times. The chain links TRBV6-6 to TRBJ2-4; 7 nucleotides line up with TRBD1. This CDR3 contains 13 residues. Germline V gene sequence: CDR1 MNHNY, CDR2 SVGAGI (reference sequence). Trimming at V came to 6 bases and at J to 8 bases, leaving 7 bases not matched to a gene. The CDR3 reads CASRPPQGYIQYF. CDR3 bases: TGTGCCAGCAGGCCCCCACAGGGGTACATTCAGTACTTC.

V gene TRBV29-1 combines with J gene TRBJ1-1, with TRBD1 matching 9 bases. The CDR3 has 14 residues. The germline V gene encodes CDR1 SQVTM and CDR2 ANQGSEA. With V trimmed by 4 bases and J by 1 base, 4 bases remained unmatched. The CDR3 is CSVAGGQGNTEAFF. As DNA, the CDR3 is TGCAGCGTTGCGGGGGGACAGGGGAACACTGAAGCTTTCTTT.

In this sample, this clonotype turned up once. This chain connects TRBV7-9 to TRBJ1-2, with TRBD1 identical over 7 bases. The CDR3 totals 15 residues. The junction had 11 bases not matched to a gene; V was cut back by 2 bases and J by 8 bases. CDR1 and CDR2 from the germline V gene are SEHNR and FQNEAQ (reference sequence). CDR3 in amino acids: CASSLLEQGIRGYTF. DNA for the CDR3: TGTGCCAGCAGCTTATTGGAACAGGGGATTCGCGGCTACACCTTC.

This clonotype was seen a handful of times. This chain connects TRBV25-1 to TRBJ1-1, with D hard to call. The CDR3 runs 15 residues. Germline values: CDR1 MGHDK, CDR2 SYGVNS. Trimming left V 3 bases short and J 0 bases short, with 11 bases between. The CDR3 DNA follows: TGTGCCAGCAGTGACACCGGAATCATGAACACTGAAGCTTTCTTT. Translating it yields CASSDTGIMNTEAFF.

The chain combines TRBV21-1 with TRBJ2-7; the D segment call TRBD2 is taken from the table without a DNA check. TRBV21-1 is a pseudogene locus. The CDR3 consists of 14 residues. The CDR3 DNA follows: TGTGGCAACACGCGGGATCGGACCCCCTACGAGCAGTACGTC. Translated: CGNTRDRTPYEQYV.